The clone carrying this T cell receptor (beta chain) was seen at least ten times. Antigen unknown. For TCR beta, libraries came from iRepertoire HTBI primers and Arm-PCR of CDR3 regions. As originally analysed: In the combined samples, approximately 62 TRBV and 14 to 15 TRBJ segments were identified. TCRdb fed the multiplex PCR reads into MiXCR, producing one record per CDR3 protein. The V and J calls here are based on TCRdb, not the publication. This sample has under 300,000 distinct CDR3 sequences; 20% to 25% occur once, and the top ten carry more than 11%. This specimen belongs to a study of regulatory T cells in long-lasting Graves disease. Time point meaning: newly diagnosed GD, antithyroid drugs for less than 3 months. Isolated PBMC RNA provided the starting material for the TCR library. Unmatched junction bases numbered 6, after V lost 8 bases and J lost 6 bases. The germline V gene has CDR1 MNHNS and CDR2 SASEGT. This CDR3 spans 13 amino acids.

Study-level findings and limits: Patients with persistent disease showed a bias toward TRBV28, TRBJ1-2 and TRBJ2-5.

The origin of this receptor is a female donor with Graves disease. Specimen: peripheral blood mononuclear cells (PBMCs), collected at new diagnosis, from a patient treated with antithyroid drugs. This sequence joins TRBV6-1 and TRBJ2-7, with 11 bases fitting TRBD2. CDR3 sequence: CASFTSGGIEQYF. The CDR3 nucleotides are TGTGCCAGCTTTACTAGCGGGGGAATCGAGCAGTACTTC.